The following is a T cell receptor (beta chain) sequence with its context. What it binds is unknown. CDR1 and CDR2 from the germline V gene are LNHDA and SQIVND (reference sequence). J lost 5 bases, V lost 7 bases, and 6 bases had no gene match. This CDR3 has 14 amino acids. The sample belongs to a study of vaccination and CD4 T cells after COVID-19. CD4+ T cells that had been cultured provided DNA sequenced with the Oncomine TCR Beta short-read assay. Each CDR3 protein is one row after TCRdb ran MiXCR on the PCR reads. This table holds 15,000 to 25,000 distinct CDR3 sequences, approximately 48% found once. As to treatment: approximately nine-day PBMC culture with coronavirus spike peptide pools or control peptides (ViraFEST assay).

The starting material was CD4+ T cells from blood, cultured in vitro, obtained after SARS-CoV-2 vaccination. J is TRBJ2-5 and V is TRBV19, with 11 bases fitting TRBD1. This clonotype was obtained from a human donor who had recovered from COVID-19. The CDR3 is CASTGTGGEETQYF. CDR3 sequence (DNA): TGTGCCAGTACCGGGACAGGGGGTGAGGAGACCCAGTACTTC.